This entry describes one TCR beta chain. Its antigen is not known. In terms of origin and age, donors were healthy Caucasian individuals from Russia aged 6 to 90. It was around 10 milliliters of peripheral blood that were drawn from each donor. Germline loops: CDR1 MNHEY, CDR2 SVGAGI. The CDR3 totals 14 residues. V lost 6 bases to trimming and J lost 5 bases, with 13 bases between them. This sample was included in a study of blood T cells in healthy people across ages. Findings and caveats of the study: Estimated diversity, derived from one million T cells, was regarded as an underestimate. Age advanced and TCR beta diversity per million T cells fell, roughly linearly.

Through a sample-barcoded 5' primer and a J-beta primer mix, a second PCR was run for roughly 6 to 11 cycles. TCRdb reprocessed the 5' RACE reads with MiXCR, giving one entry per CDR3 protein. The table lists just under 750,000 distinct CDR3 sequences, around a fifth of them singletons. The sequencing input was blood. The origin of this receptor is a man between 65 and 85 years old in good health. The gene calls are TRBV6-5 and TRBJ1-4, with D possibly matching TRBD1 (5 bases). CDR3: CASSSLGVNEKLFF. The CDR3 DNA reads TGTGCCAGCAGCTCCCTGGGGGTCAATGAAAAACTGTTTTTT.